What follows describes a single T cell receptor (beta chain). The antigen is unknown. The sample belongs to a study of CD4 T cells in relation to SARS-CoV-2 and coronaviruses. Overall study context: Crossreactive spike epitopes shared across donors were mapped to their HLA restriction.

The CDR3 runs 13 residues. Germline V gene sequence: CDR1 ENHRY, CDR2 SYGVKD. V gave up 10 bases and J gave up 6 bases; unmatched junction bases: 8. The unexposed donors gave CD4+ T cells in 2011-2018, prior to COVID-19. After ten to eleven days of culture, CD4+ T cells were isolated. On days 3 and 7, cultures got half fresh IL-2 medium. Using immunoSEQ multiplex PCR, the repertoire was profiled, and TCRdb retains in-frame clones only, with some absent. Of about 22,000 clones in the sample, about three quarters are singletons; the top ten hold about 16%. V gene TRBV10-3 combines with J gene TRBJ2-7; 11 bases map to TRBD1. Sequencing used CD4+ T cells from PBMCs, cultured in vitro. This clonotype originated in a human donor in good health. CDR3 coding DNA: TGTGCCAGCCAAACCGGGACAGGGGGCGAGCAGTACTTC. Encoded protein: CASQTGTGGEQYF.